These 14 T cell receptor beta chains came from one sample sequenced in a study of identical twins listed by TCRdb under 2016. The library was built by means of 5' RACE. This sample was sequenced with an Illumina HiSeq 2000. TCRdb handled the public reads itself, with Q25 trimming in fastp and clone calling in MiXCR, and kept productive beta chains. Under each unique CDR3 protein, matching rows form one entry showing the most common genes and DNA. The sample table shows 650,000 to 800,000 distinct CDR3 sequences, and 8.5% to 9.5% are seen once. The ten top clones hold around 0.95% of the sample. The same specimen was also included in a second study, on yellow fever vaccine responses in identical twins.

The source material was PBMCs. These receptors all stem from a woman aged 18-29 years in good health.

This clonotype was detected ten times or more. The gene calls are TRBV12-3 or TRBV12-4 and TRBJ2-7; no reliable D call. The CDR3 sequence is 14 residues long. V was shortened by 6 bases and J by 6 bases, with 18 bases between the two germline ends. In DNA form, the CDR3 reads TGTGCCAGCAGCTCTTTACAACTTAGAGGCGAGCAGTACTTC. Protein: CASSSLQLRGEQYF.

This clonotype was seen more than once but under ten times. The chain uses TRBV20-1 and TRBJ2-3; perhaps TRBD1 as D (6 bases). This CDR3 has 16 residues. V lost 5 bases to trimming and J lost 0 bases, with 18 bases between them. The germline CDR1 and CDR2 sequences are DFQATT and SNEGSKA (reference sequence). CDR3: CSADTRRTASTDTQYF. The CDR3 coding sequence is TGCAGTGCTGATACCCGCAGGACAGCTAGCACAGATACGCAGTATTTT.

V is TRBV3-1 and J is TRBJ1-1; D remains unclear. The CDR3 sequence is 15 residues long. Germline V gene data show CDR1 as LGHDT and CDR2 as YNNKEL (reference sequence). Trimming shortened V by 0 bases and J by 6 bases, and 14 bases separated the two germline ends. The CDR3 nucleotides are TGTGCCAGCAGCCAAGATATCTCCCCTCGCCCTGAAGCTTTCTTT. Its protein is CASSQDISPRPEAFF.

This clonotype has ten or more counts. J is TRBJ2-3 and V is TRBV4-3, with 9 bases matching TRBD2. Germline CDR1 reads LGHNA; CDR2 reads YSLEER. Trimming at V came to 2 bases and at J to 6 bases, leaving 9 bases not matched to a gene. CDR3 length equals 16 residues. In DNA form, the CDR3 reads TGCGCCAGCAGCCAACAAGCGGGAGGAAGTTCGGATACGCAGTATTTT. This encodes CASSQQAGGSSDTQYF.

This clonotype was counted a few times. This chain connects TRBV3-1 to TRBJ2-5; tentatively, D is TRBD2 (7 bases). Germline-derived CDR1 and CDR2 are LGHDT and YNNKEL (reference sequence). V was shortened by 4 bases and J by 2 bases, with 20 bases between the two germline ends. This CDR3 contains 17 residues. CDR3 DNA: TGTGCCAGCAGCCCATCCTCGGGGGGCGGCAGGCAAGAGACCCAGTACTTC. Protein sequence: CASSPSSGGGRQETQYF.

This clonotype appeared many times. This chain links TRBV20-1 with TRBJ1-1; 9 bases align to TRBD1. Per germline, CDR1 DFQATT and CDR2 SNEGSKA (reference sequence). The J segment lost 4 bases and the V segment lost 6 bases, leaving 9 bases of the junction unmatched. The CDR3 loop spans 14 amino acids. The CDR3 nucleotides read TGCAGTGCCAGACTGGACAGGGGTTTCACTGAAGCTTTCTTT. Translation gives CSARLDRGFTEAFF.

The sample holds many counts of this clonotype. This sequence joins TRBV5-1 and TRBJ1-1; D remains ambiguous. Trimming took 1 base from V and 7 from J, leaving 14 bases between them. The CDR3 length is 14 residues. Germline loops: CDR1 SGHRS, CDR2 YFSETQ. The CDR3 DNA is TGCGCCAGCAGCTTGACCCGCGGGTCTAGTGAAGCTTTCTTT. It translates to CASSLTRGSSEAFF. Using reference TRBV5-1 and TRBJ1-1 for the parts outside the CDR3, the full variable domain is KAGVTQTPRYLIKTRGQQVTLSCSPISGHRSVSWYQQTPGQGLQFLFEYFSETQRNKGNFPGRFSGRQFSNSRSEMNVSTLELGDSALYLCASSLTRGSSEAFFGQGTRLTVV.

In this sample, this clonotype turned up a few times. The chain joins TRBV14 to TRBJ2-4; D is uncertain. V was clipped by 4 bases and J by 9 bases, with 10 bases between them. Germline V CDR1 and CDR2: SGHDN, FVKESK. The CDR3 extends over 12 amino acids. CDR3 protein: CASSPKGVIQYF. The CDR3, as DNA: TGTGCCAGCAGCCCTAAGGGCGTCATTCAGTACTTC.

At least ten counts were recorded for this clonotype. This chain uses TRBV24-1 with TRBJ2-1, with unresolved D. Germline V lookup: CDR1 KGHDR, CDR2 SFDVKD. Trimming left V 6 bases short and J 2 bases short, with 10 bases between. CDR3 length: 14 amino acids. The CDR3 reads CATSLGFPYNEQFF. CDR3 nucleotides: TGTGCCACCAGTTTGGGATTTCCCTACAATGAGCAGTTCTTC.

This clonotype was counted only a few times. This sequence joins TRBV21-1 and TRBJ2-3; TRBD2, the table's D call, lacks a check against the DNA. TRBV21-1 is described as a pseudogene. The CDR3 has 16 amino acids. The CDR3 DNA is TGTGCCAGCAGCCCAACAGGTAGCGGCCTCACAGATACGCAGTATTTT. The encoded protein is CASSPTGSGLTDTQYF.

In its sample, this clonotype was seen many times. The chain is built from TRBV12-3 or TRBV12-4 and TRBJ2-3; D not resolved. V lost 5 bases, J lost 5 bases, and 5 bases lay in between. The CDR3 is made up of 11 amino acids. CDR3 sequence reads: CASSDGDTQYF. The CDR3 DNA follows: TGTGCCAGCAGTGACGGAGATACGCAGTATTTT.

This clonotype turned up a few times. J is TRBJ2-1 and V is TRBV3-1, with 11 bases lining up with TRBD2. This CDR3 comprises 16 residues. The germline gives CDR1 LGHDT, CDR2 YNNKEL (reference sequence). With 4 bases clipped from V and 10 bases from J, the junction kept 12 bases outside the gene matches. CDR3 residues: CASSRGGLAVFLEQFF. Here the CDR3 DNA reads TGTGCCAGCAGCCGAGGGGGACTAGCGGTTTTTCTGGAGCAGTTCTTC.

Only one count was recorded for this clonotype. V gene TRBV7-2 combines with J gene TRBJ2-1; 11 bases match TRBD2. The CDR3 length is 15 residues. V lost 6 bases to trimming and J lost 8 bases; unmatched junction nucleotides: 9. CDR1 is SGHTA, CDR2 FQGNSA, per germline. CDR3 DNA: TGTGCCAGCAGTAATAGCGGGAGGGCGGGGGATGAGCAGTTCTTC. Its protein is CASSNSGRAGDEQFF.

This chain links TRBV15 with TRBJ2-1, with D possibly matching TRBD2 (6 bases). The V end lost 4 bases, the J end lost 2 bases, and 12 bases lay between the germline ends. Looked up from germline, CDR1 is LNHNV and CDR2 is YYDKDF (reference sequence). This CDR3 has 15 amino acids. The CDR3 DNA follows: TGTGCCACCAGCAAGTCGGCGGGAACCTACAATGAGCAGTTCTTC. It is translated as CATSKSAGTYNEQFF. The full variable domain, rest sourced from reference TRBV15 and TRBJ2-1, is DAMVIQNPRYQVTQFGKPVTLSCSQTLNHNVMYWYQQKSSQAPKLLFHYYDKDFNNEADTPDNFQSRRPNTSFCFLDIRSPGLGDTAMYLCATSKSAGTYNEQFFGPGTRLTVL.